This TCR beta chain originates from a study of T cell repertoires in cytomegalovirus infection. The CDR3 covers 16 residues. The V gene end was trimmed by 5 bases and the J gene end by 6 bases; junction bases not matched to a gene: 11. CDR1 MNHNY and CDR2 SVGAGI come from the germline V gene (reference sequence). Using its own MiXCR run on the reads, TCRdb lists one record per CDR3 protein. The table records about 250,000 distinct CDR3 sequences, roughly 12% of them present only once. The V and J genes are TRBV6-6 and TRBJ2-1; 9 positions agree with TRBD2. Sequenced sample: PBMCs. The origin of this receptor is a human donor in good health (CMV status not recorded). Some clones in this sample may be carry-over from other donors' samples. The CDR3 region is CASSPPRAGGGNEQFF. CDR3 bases: TGTGCCAGCAGTCCCCCTAGAGCGGGAGGTGGCAATGAGCAGTTCTTC.